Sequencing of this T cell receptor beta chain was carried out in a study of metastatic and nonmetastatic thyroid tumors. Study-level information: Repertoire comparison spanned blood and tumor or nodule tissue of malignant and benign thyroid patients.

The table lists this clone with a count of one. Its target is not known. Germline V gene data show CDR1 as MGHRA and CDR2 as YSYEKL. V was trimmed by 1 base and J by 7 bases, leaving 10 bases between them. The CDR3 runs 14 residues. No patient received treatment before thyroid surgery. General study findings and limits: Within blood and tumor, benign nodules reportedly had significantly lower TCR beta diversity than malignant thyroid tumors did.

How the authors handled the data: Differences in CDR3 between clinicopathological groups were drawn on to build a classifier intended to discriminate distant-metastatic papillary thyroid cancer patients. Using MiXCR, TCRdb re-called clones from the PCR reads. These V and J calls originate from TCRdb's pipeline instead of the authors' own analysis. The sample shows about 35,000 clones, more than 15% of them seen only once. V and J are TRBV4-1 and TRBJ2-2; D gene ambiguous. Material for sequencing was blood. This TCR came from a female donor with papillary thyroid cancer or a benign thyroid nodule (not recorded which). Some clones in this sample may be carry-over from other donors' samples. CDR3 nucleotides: TGCGCCAGCAGCCAAGGGATCTCAGGCGGGGAGCTGTTTTTT. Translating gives CASSQGISGGELFF.